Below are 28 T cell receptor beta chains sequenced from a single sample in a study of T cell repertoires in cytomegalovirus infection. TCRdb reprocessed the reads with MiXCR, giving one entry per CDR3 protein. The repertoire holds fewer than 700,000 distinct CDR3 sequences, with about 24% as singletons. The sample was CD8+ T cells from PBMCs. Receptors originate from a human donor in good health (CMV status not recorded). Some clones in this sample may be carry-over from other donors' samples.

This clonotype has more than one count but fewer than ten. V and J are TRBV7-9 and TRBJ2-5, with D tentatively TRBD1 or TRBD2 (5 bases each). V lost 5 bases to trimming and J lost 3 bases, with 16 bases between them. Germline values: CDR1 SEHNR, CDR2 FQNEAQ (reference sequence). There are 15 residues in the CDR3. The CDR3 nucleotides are TGTGCCAGCAGCCCACCGGCCGGGACGGAAGAGACCCAGTACTTC. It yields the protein CASSPPAGTEETQYF.

The CDR3 DNA is TGTGCCAGCAGTTTAGGTACCGGGACAGGGGCCTACGAGCAGTACGTC. This encodes CASSLGTGTGAYEQYV. The rearrangement uses TRBV28 and TRBJ2-7; 10 nucleotides agree with TRBD1. V was clipped by 2 bases and J by 2 bases; unmatched bases: 6. Germline V CDR1 and CDR2: MDHEN, SYDVKM. This CDR3 comprises 16 residues.

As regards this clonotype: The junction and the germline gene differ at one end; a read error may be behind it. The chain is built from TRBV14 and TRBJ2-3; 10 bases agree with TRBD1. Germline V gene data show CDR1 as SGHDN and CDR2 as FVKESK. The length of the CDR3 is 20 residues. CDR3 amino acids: CVSSRTMGQGFYGTTDTQYF. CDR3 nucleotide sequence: TGTGTCAGCAGCCGTACCATGGGACAGGGGTTTTATGGGACCACAGATACGCAGTATTTT.

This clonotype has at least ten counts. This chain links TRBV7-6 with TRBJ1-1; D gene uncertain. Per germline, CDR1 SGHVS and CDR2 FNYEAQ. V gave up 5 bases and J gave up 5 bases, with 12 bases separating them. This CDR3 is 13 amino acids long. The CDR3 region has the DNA TGTGCCAGCAGCCCGTGGGCCGGGACTGAAGCTTTCTTT. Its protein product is CASSPWAGTEAFF.

CDR3 residues: CASSSRWETQYF. DNA for the CDR3: TGTGCCAGCAGCTCCCGGTGGGAGACCCAGTACTTC. The chain combines TRBV7-9 with TRBJ2-5; no firm D call. V was shortened by 4 bases and J by 5 bases, with 8 bases between the two germline ends. CDR1 is SEHNR and CDR2 is FQNEAQ in the germline V gene (reference sequence). This CDR3 has 12 residues.

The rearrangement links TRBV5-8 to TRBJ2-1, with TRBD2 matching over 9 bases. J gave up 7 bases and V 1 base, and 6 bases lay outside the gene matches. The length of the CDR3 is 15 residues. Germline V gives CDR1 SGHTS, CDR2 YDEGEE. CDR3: CASSLMASGANEQFF. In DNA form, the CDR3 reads TGTGCCAGCAGCTTGATGGCTAGCGGGGCGAATGAGCAGTTCTTC.

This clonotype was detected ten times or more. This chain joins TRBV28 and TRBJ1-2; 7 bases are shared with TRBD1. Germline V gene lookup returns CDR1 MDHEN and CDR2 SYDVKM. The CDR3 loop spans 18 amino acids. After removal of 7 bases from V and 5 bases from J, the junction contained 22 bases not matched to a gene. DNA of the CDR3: TGTGCCAGCACCCCGGGACAGCGAAGAGAACCCGGGCGTTATGGCTACACCTTC. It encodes CASTPGQRREPGRYGYTF.

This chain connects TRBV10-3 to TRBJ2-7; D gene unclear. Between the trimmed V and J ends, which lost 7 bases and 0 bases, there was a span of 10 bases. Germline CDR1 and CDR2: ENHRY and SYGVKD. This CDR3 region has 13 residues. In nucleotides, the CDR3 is TGTGCCATCACGGCCTCTAGCTCCTACGAGCAGTACTTC. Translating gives CAITASSSYEQYF.

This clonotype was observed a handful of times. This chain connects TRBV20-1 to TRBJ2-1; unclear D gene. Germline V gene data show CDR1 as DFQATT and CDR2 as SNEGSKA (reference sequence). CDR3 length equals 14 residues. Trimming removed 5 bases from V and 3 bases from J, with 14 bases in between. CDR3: CSARPLRYYNEQFF. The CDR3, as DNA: TGCAGTGCTCGACCCCTGAGGTACTACAATGAGCAGTTCTTC.

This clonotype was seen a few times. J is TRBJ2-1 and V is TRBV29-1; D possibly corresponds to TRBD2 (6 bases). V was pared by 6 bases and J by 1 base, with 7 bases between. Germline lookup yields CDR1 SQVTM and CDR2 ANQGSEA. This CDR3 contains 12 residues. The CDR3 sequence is CSVRGSYNEQFF. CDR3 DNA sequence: TGCAGCGTCCGGGGGTCCTACAATGAGCAGTTCTTC.

In nucleotides, the CDR3 is TGTGCCAGCAGTCCCCGAGGCATTCGATCGCCTGCTTGGCGGGGATCTACCTACGAGCAGTACGTC. Its protein is CASSPRGIRSPAWRGSTYEQYV. The chain links TRBV28 to TRBJ2-7; D may be TRBD2 (6 bases). Trimming shortened V by 5 bases and J by 2 bases, and 37 bases separated the two germline ends. The CDR3 is 22 amino acids. Per the germline V gene, CDR1 is MDHEN and CDR2 is SYDVKM.

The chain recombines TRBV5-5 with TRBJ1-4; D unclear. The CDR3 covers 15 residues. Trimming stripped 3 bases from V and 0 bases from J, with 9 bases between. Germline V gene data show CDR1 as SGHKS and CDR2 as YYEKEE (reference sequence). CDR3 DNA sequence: TGTGCCAGCAGCTCGCCGGTTGCAACTAATGAAAAACTGTTTTTT. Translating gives CASSSPVATNEKLFF. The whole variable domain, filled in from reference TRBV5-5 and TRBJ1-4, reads DAGVTQSPTHLIKTRGQQVTLRCSPISGHKSVSWYQQVLGQGPQFIFQYYEKEERGRGNFPDRFSARQFPNYSSELNVNALLLGDSALYLCASSSPVATNEKLFFGSGTQLSVL.

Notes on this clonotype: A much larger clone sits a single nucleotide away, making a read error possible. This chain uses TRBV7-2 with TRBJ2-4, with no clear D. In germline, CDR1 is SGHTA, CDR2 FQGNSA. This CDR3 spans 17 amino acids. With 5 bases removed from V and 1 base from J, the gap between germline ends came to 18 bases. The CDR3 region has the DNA TGTGCCAGCAGCCCGACGCAGATATTATACGCCAAAAACATTCAGTACTTC. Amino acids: CASSPTQILYAKNIQYF.

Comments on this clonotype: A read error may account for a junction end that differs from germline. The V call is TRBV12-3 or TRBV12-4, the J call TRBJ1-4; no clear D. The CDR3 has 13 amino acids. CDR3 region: CASSREVGENLFF. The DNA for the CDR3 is TGTGCCAGCAGCCGGGAGGTTGGGGAAAACCTGTTTTTT.

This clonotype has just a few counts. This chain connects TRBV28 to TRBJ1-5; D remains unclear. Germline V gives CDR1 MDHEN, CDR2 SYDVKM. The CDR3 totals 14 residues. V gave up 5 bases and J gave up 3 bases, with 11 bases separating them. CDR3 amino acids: CASSPNGLNQPQHF. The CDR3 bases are TGTGCCAGCAGTCCAAACGGGCTCAATCAGCCCCAGCATTTT.

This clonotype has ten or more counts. CDR3 residues: CASSFPPAGDHEKLFF. CDR3 DNA sequence: TGTGCCAGCAGCTTCCCGCCGGCAGGCGATCATGAAAAACTGTTTTTT. The chain carries TRBV7-9 and TRBJ1-4; no clear D. The CDR3 runs 16 residues. Germline V gene sequence: CDR1 SEHNR, CDR2 FQNEAQ (reference sequence). Trimming removed 3 bases from V and 6 bases from J, with 17 bases in between.

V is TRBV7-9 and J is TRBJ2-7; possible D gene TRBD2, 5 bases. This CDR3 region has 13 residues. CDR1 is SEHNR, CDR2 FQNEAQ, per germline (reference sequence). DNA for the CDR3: TGTGCCGGCAGCTTAGCGACCCTTTACGAGCAGTACGTC. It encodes CAGSLATLYEQYV.

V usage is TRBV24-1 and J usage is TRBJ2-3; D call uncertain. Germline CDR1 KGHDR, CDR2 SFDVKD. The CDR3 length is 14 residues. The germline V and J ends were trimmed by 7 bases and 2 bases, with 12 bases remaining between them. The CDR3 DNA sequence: TGTGCCACCAGCCACCGTCCCTTCACAGATACGCAGTATTTT. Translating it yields CATSHRPFTDTQYF.

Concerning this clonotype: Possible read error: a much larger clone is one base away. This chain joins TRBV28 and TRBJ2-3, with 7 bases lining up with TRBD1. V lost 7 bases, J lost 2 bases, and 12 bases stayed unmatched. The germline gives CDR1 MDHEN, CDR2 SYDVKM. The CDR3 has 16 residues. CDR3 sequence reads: CASIPIGTEYTDTQYF. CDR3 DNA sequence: TGTGCCAGCATCCCCATCGGGACAGAATACACAGATACGCAGTATTTT.

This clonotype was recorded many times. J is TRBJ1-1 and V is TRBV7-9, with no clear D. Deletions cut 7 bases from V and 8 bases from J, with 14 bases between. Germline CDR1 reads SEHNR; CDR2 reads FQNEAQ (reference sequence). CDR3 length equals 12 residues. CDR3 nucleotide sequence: TGTGCCAGCACCACGTGGCCCCCGGAAGCTTTCTTT. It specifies CASTTWPPEAFF.

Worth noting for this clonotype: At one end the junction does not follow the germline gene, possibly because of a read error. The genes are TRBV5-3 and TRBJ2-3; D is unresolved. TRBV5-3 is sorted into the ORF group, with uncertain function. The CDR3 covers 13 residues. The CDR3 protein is CASSLENSDTQYF. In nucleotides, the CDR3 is TGTGCCAGCAGCTTGGAGAACTCAGATACGCAGTATTTT.

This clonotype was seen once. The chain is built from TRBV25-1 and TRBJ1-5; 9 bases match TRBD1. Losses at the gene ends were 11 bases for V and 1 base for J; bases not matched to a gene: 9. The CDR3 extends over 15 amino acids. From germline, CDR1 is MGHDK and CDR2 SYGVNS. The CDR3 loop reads CASSEGTGSNQPQHF. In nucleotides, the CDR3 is TGTGCCTCCTCAGAGGGGACAGGGAGCAATCAGCCCCAGCATTTT.

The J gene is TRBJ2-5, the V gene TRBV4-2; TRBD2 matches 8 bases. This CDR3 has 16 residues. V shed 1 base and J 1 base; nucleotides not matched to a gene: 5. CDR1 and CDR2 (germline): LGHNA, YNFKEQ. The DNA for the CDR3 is TGTGCCAGCAGCCAAGGAGGCGGGGGGATCCAAGAGACCCAGTACTTC. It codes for CASSQGGGGIQETQYF.

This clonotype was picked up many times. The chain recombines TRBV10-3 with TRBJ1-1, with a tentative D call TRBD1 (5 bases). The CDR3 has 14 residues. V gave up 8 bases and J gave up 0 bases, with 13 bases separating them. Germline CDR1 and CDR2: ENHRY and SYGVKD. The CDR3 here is CAIWDGAMNTEAFF. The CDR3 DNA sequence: TGTGCCATCTGGGACGGAGCCATGAACACTGAAGCTTTCTTT.

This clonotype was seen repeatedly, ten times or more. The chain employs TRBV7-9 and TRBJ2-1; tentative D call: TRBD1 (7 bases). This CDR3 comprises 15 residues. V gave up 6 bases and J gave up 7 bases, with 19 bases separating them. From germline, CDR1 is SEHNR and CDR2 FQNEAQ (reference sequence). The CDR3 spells CASSSGGGIRNEQFF. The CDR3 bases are TGTGCCAGCAGTTCAGGGGGAGGAATTAGGAATGAGCAGTTCTTC.

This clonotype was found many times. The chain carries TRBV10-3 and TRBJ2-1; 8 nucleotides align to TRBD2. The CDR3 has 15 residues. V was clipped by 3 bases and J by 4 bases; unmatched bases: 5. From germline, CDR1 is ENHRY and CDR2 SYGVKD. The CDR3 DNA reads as TGTGCCATCAGTGAAATACTAGCGGATTACAATGAGCAGTTCTTC. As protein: CAISEILADYNEQFF.

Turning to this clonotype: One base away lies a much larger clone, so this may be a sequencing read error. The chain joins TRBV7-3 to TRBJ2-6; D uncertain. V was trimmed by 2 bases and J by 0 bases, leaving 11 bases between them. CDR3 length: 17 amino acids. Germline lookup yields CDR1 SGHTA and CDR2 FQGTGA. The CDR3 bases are TGTGCCAGCAGCTTATTGTGGCAGAGCTCTGGGGCCAACGTCCTGACTTTC. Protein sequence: CASSLLWQSSGANVLTF.

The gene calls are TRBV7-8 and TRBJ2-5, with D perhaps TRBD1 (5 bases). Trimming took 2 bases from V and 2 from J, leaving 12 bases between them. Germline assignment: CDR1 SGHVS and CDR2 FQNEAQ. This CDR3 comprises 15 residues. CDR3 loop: CASSLIRVRQETQYF. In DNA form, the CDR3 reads TGTGCCAGCAGCTTAATCAGGGTCCGGCAAGAGACCCAGTACTTC. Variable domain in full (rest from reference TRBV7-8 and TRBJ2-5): GAGVSQSPRYKVAKRGQDVALRCDPISGHVSLFWYQQALGQGPEFLTYFQNEAQLDKSGLPSDRFFAERPEGSVSTLKIQRTQQEDSAVYLCASSLIRVRQETQYFGPGTRLLVL.